The 28 T cell receptor beta chains below come from one sample, sequenced in a study of shared clonotypes between healthy human individuals. Sequencing was performed with immunoSEQ multiplex PCR; in TCRdb, only in-frame clones are kept and a portion is missing. Of around 980,000 clones detected, approximately 80% appear once; the ten largest clones hold more than 0.55%. The sequenced sample consisted of memory CD4+ T cells from PBMCs. The subset is: CD45RA-negative fraction. The receptors originated from a man aged 18 to 29 in good health. Some clones in this sample may be carry-over from other donors' samples.

The rearrangement links TRBV7-3 to TRBJ2-1; the match to TRBD2 covers 8 bases. The V and J ends lost 5 bases and 6 bases, in that order; junction bases with no gene match: 9. The CDR3 has 15 residues. CDR1 and CDR2 (germline): SGHTA, FQGTGA. The CDR3, as DNA: TGTGCCAGCAGCCCGCGGACTAGCAGGAGCAATGAGCAGTTCTTC. It encodes CASSPRTSRSNEQFF.

This clone was seen a single time. The junction shows a germline mismatch at one end, possibly a read error. This chain connects TRBV11-3 to TRBJ2-1, with D perhaps TRBD2 (6 bases). Germline CDR1 is SGHNT and CDR2 is YENEEA. CDR3 length: 15 amino acids. CDR3 bases: TGCGCCAGCAGCCAAGAGGTAGCGGTGTTAAATGAGCAGTTCTTC. This encodes CASSQEVAVLNEQFF.

This chain uses TRBV19 with TRBJ2-1; possible D gene TRBD1, 5 bases. The CDR3 sequence is 11 residues long. Germline V lookup: CDR1 LNHDA, CDR2 SQIVND (reference sequence). V was cut by 3 bases and J by 9 bases, with 6 bases left in between. CDR3 residues: CASSMGREQFF. CDR3 nucleotide sequence: TGTGCCAGTAGTATGGGGCGTGAGCAGTTCTTC.

This clone was counted a few times. Other DNA variants within this sample encode the same CDR3. The V call is TRBV11-3, the J call TRBJ2-3; tentative D call: TRBD2 (6 bases). Germline V gene lookup returns CDR1 SGHNT and CDR2 YENEEA. The CDR3 extends over 14 amino acids. V was pared by 3 bases and J by 0 bases, with 7 bases between. The CDR3 DNA reads as TGTGCCAGCAGCTTGAGCGGGAGCACAGATACGCAGTATTTT. Its protein product is CASSLSGSTDTQYF.

In this sample, this clone turned up a few times. A single base is all that separates this from a far larger clone, so a read error is likely. Other DNA sequences in the same sample also yield this CDR3. This chain joins TRBV7-9 and TRBJ1-1, with D perhaps TRBD1 (5 bases). The CDR3 totals 13 residues. Trimming took off 2 bases at V and 3 bases at J, with 7 bases between the two ends. Germline V gives CDR1 SEHNR, CDR2 FQNEAQ (reference sequence). CDR3 DNA sequence: TGTGCCAGCAGCTTAACGGGGGACACTGAAGCTTTCTTT. Residues: CASSLTGDTEAFF.

In its sample, this clone was seen once. J is TRBJ2-7 and V is TRBV7-2; 9 nucleotides agree with TRBD1. The CDR3 has 15 residues. The V and J ends lost 1 base and 6 bases, in that order; junction bases with no gene match: 7. Germline CDR1 reads SGHTA; CDR2 reads FQGNSA. The CDR3 sequence: CASSLVGTGPTEQYF. CDR3 in DNA: TGTGCCAGCAGCTTAGTCGGGACAGGGCCTACCGAGCAGTACTTC.

The J gene is TRBJ2-7, the V gene TRBV18, with D hard to call. In germline, CDR1 is KGHSH, CDR2 LQKENI. The CDR3 covers 15 residues. V was pared by 3 bases and J by 3 bases, with 15 bases between. CDR3 loop: CASSPYNKGFYEQYF. The CDR3 DNA follows: TGTGCCAGCTCACCGTATAATAAGGGATTCTACGAGCAGTACTTC.

The genes are TRBV11-2 and TRBJ1-3; D unclear. V was clipped by 5 bases and J by 2 bases, with 19 bases between them. This CDR3 has 17 amino acids. CDR1 and CDR2 (germline): SGHAT, FQNNGV. In nucleotides, the CDR3 is TGTGCCAGCAGCGCCGACGGGTGGGGAAACGCTGGAAACACCATATATTTT. Its protein product is CASSADGWGNAGNTIYF.

This chain uses TRBV25-1 with TRBJ1-3, with D unresolved. V gave up 4 bases and J gave up 1 base, with 11 bases separating them. The CDR3 has 15 residues. The V gene's germline CDR1 is MGHDK and CDR2 SYGVNS. CDR3 in amino acids: CASSGVGYSGNTIYF. Here the CDR3 DNA reads TGTGCCAGCAGTGGGGTGGGTTATTCTGGAAACACCATATATTTT.

This clone was seen a handful of times. V gene TRBV30 combines with J gene TRBJ1-1, with TRBD1 matching 8 bases. The CDR3 totals 12 residues. Germline-derived CDR1 and CDR2 are GTSNPN and SVGIG (reference sequence). V shed 2 bases, J shed 5 bases, and the junction held 1 base outside the gene matches. The CDR3 nucleotides are TGTGCCTGGAGTCAGGGGGCTACTGAAGCTTTCTTT. This codes for CAWSQGATEAFF.

V and J are TRBV19 and TRBJ2-7, with TRBD2 matching 9 bases. The CDR3 totals 14 residues. The V segment lost 4 bases and the J segment 0 bases; nucleotides outside the gene matches: 1. CDR1 and CDR2 (germline): LNHDA, SQIVND (reference sequence). In nucleotides, the CDR3 is TGTGCCAGTAGTAATAGCGGGAGCTCCTACGAGCAGTACTTC. Protein: CASSNSGSSYEQYF. Full variable domain (remainder filled in from reference TRBV19 and TRBJ2-7): DGGITQSPKYLFRKEGQNVTLSCEQNLNHDAMYWYRQDPGQGLRLIYYSQIVNDFQKGDIAEGYSVSREKKESFPLTVTSAQKNPTAFYLCASSNSGSSYEQYFGPGTRLTVT.

The V call is TRBV4-1, the J call TRBJ1-2; D is perhaps TRBD1 (5 bases). The CDR3 is 16 residues long. V shed 3 bases and J shed 3 bases, with 17 bases lying between them. Germline V gene sequence: CDR1 MGHRA, CDR2 YSYEKL. The CDR3 sequence: CASSQTPLTADYGYTF. In DNA form, the CDR3 reads TGCGCCAGCAGCCAGACCCCACTGACAGCGGACTATGGCTACACCTTC.

V is TRBV18 and J is TRBJ1-1; D may be TRBD1 (6 bases). Germline V lookup: CDR1 KGHSH, CDR2 LQKENI. This CDR3 is built from 15 residues. V lost 3 bases to trimming and J lost 5 bases, with 16 bases between them. The chain's CDR3 is CASSPLGGASTEAFF. In DNA form, the CDR3 reads TGTGCCAGCTCACCCTTGGGGGGGGCGAGTACTGAAGCTTTCTTT.

This clone occurred once. The CDR3 here is CASSRGLASNEQFF. As DNA, the CDR3 is TGTGCCAGTAGTCGGGGACTAGCTAGCAATGAGCAGTTCTTC. The chain employs TRBV19 and TRBJ2-1; 9 bases match TRBD2. CDR1 and CDR2 from the germline V gene are LNHDA and SQIVND (reference sequence). V shed 5 bases and J 6 bases; nucleotides not matched to a gene: 5. The CDR3 is made up of 14 amino acids.

This chain uses TRBV27 with TRBJ1-2, with 11 bases fitting TRBD1. The CDR3 is 15 residues long. Per germline, CDR1 MNHEY and CDR2 SMNVEV (reference sequence). Trimming took 6 bases from V and 1 from J; bases not matched to a gene: 4. CDR3 sequence (DNA): TGTGCCAGCAGGGAAGGGACAGGGGGTAACTATGGCTACACCTTC. It is translated as CASREGTGGNYGYTF.

J is TRBJ1-2 and V is TRBV19; D gene ambiguous. The CDR3 totals 16 residues. V was cut by 7 bases and J by 8 bases, with 26 bases left in between. Germline CDR1 and CDR2: LNHDA and SQIVND (reference sequence). This CDR3 reads CASKSRPNERLGGYTF. The CDR3 DNA follows: TGTGCCAGTAAGTCACGGCCGAACGAGCGTCTTGGGGGCTACACCTTC. Variable domain in full (rest from reference TRBV19 and TRBJ1-2): DGGITQSPKYLFRKEGQNVTLSCEQNLNHDAMYWYRQDPGQGLRLIYYSQIVNDFQKGDIAEGYSVSREKKESFPLTVTSAQKNPTAFYLCASKSRPNERLGGYTFGSGTRLTVV.

This clone was detected only a few times. V usage is TRBV5-1 and J usage is TRBJ2-5, with 10 bases that match TRBD2. The last part of the DNA fits TRBJ2-7 better; the J call may be wrong. The V gene's germline CDR1 is SGHRS and CDR2 YFSETQ. The CDR3 runs to 15 residues. CDR3 amino acids: CASRASGTSALEQYF. The CDR3 nucleotides are TGCGCCAGCAGAGCCTCCGGGACTAGCGCCCTCGAGCAGTACTTC.

The V gene is TRBV15, the J gene TRBJ2-7; D remains unclear. The V and J ends lost 1 base and 2 bases respectively, with 9 bases between them. Germline CDR1 is LNHNV and CDR2 is YYDKDF (reference sequence). The CDR3 consists of 14 residues. The CDR3 region has the DNA TGTGCCACCAGCAGAGTCTCAGGACCCTACGAGCAGTACTTC. Translating it yields CATSRVSGPYEQYF.

The chain has TRBV27 and TRBJ1-4; D is perhaps TRBD1 (5 bases). Germline assignment: CDR1 MNHEY and CDR2 SMNVEV (reference sequence). The CDR3 has 14 amino acids. Trimming removed 7 bases at V and 5 bases at J, with 14 bases between. CDR3 coding DNA: TGTGCCAGCACCAACAGGAGCACGAATGAAAAACTGTTTTTT. Protein sequence: CASTNRSTNEKLFF.

The V and J genes are TRBV5-1 and TRBJ2-4; perhaps D is TRBD1 or TRBD2 (5 bases each). The V gene's germline CDR1 is SGHRS and CDR2 YFSETQ. The germline V and J ends were trimmed by 0 bases and 9 bases, with 7 bases remaining between them. The CDR3 spans 12 residues. The CDR3 DNA sequence: TGCGCCAGCAGCTTGGATGGGACCATTCAGTACTTC. This translates into CASSLDGTIQYF. Full variable domain (outside the CDR3, taken from reference TRBV5-1 and TRBJ2-4): KAGVTQTPRYLIKTRGQQVTLSCSPISGHRSVSWYQQTPGQGLQFLFEYFSETQRNKGNFPGRFSGRQFSNSRSEMNVSTLELGDSALYLCASSLDGTIQYFGAGTRLSVL.

A note on this clone: This may be a read error, as it is one base from a much larger clone. The genes are TRBV5-1 and TRBJ2-5; D is undetermined. The J call may be incorrect, as the DNA end agrees better with TRBJ2-7. The CDR3 has 15 residues. CDR1 and CDR2 from the germline V gene are SGHRS and YFSETQ. The CDR3 sequence: CASSSASGQAYEQYF. CDR3 coding DNA: TGCGCCAGCAGCTCGGCATCCGGGCAGGCCTACGAGCAGTACTTC.

In its sample, this clone was seen once. The V gene is TRBV5-1, the J gene TRBJ2-3, with unresolved D. V gave up 4 bases and J gave up 2 bases, with 11 bases separating them. Germline V lookup: CDR1 SGHRS, CDR2 YFSETQ. CDR3 size: 14 residues. In DNA, the CDR3 is TGCGCCAGCAGCGCCCTCCTCGCCACAGATACGCAGTATTTT. Translating gives CASSALLATDTQYF.

The V gene is TRBV19, the J gene TRBJ2-3, with a weak D call TRBD2 (5 bases). The CDR3 is 14 residues long. CDR1 and CDR2 from the germline V gene are LNHDA and SQIVND (reference sequence). The V end lost 5 bases, the J end lost 7 bases, and 16 bases lay between the germline ends. The CDR3 coding sequence is TGTGCCAGTAGTCTAGCCCCCGGAGACTATACGCAGTATTTT. This translates into CASSLAPGDYTQYF.

The sample holds a few counts of this clone. The chain combines TRBV6-4 with TRBJ2-1; 9 bases line up with TRBD2. V was pared by 6 bases and J by 5 bases, with 14 bases of the junction left unmatched. CDR1 MRHNA and CDR2 SNTAGT come from the germline V gene. The CDR3 has 17 amino acids. CDR3 sequence reads: CASRKGSSSGGNNEQFF. CDR3 nucleotides: TGTGCCAGCAGGAAGGGGTCGAGTAGCGGGGGAAACAATGAGCAGTTCTTC.

V and J are TRBV11-2 and TRBJ1-3; D possibly corresponds to TRBD1 (5 bases). The CDR3 has 15 residues. V was pared by 5 bases and J by 4 bases, with 15 bases between. Germline V CDR1 and CDR2: SGHAT, FQNNGV. CDR3 DNA: TGTGCCAGCAGCCTCGAAGGGGCTACGGGAAACACCATATATTTT. This translates into CASSLEGATGNTIYF.

The chain employs TRBV6-6 and TRBJ2-7; possible D gene TRBD2, 6 bases. Deletions cut 2 bases from V and 6 bases from J, with 14 bases between. CDR1 and CDR2 from the germline V gene are MNHNY and SVGAGI (reference sequence). This CDR3 comprises 14 residues. The DNA of the CDR3 is TGTGCCAGCAGTTACGGCCTAGCGTACAGCGAGCAGTACTTC. This encodes CASSYGLAYSEQYF.

This clone was counted once. The V gene is TRBV11-2, the J gene TRBJ2-1; 7 bases match TRBD2. This CDR3 region has 14 residues. The J segment lost 10 bases and the V segment lost 5 bases, leaving 11 bases of the junction unmatched. CDR1 and CDR2 (germline): SGHAT, FQNNGV. Here the CDR3 reads CASSQRDFTQEQFF. The CDR3 DNA follows: TGTGCCAGCAGCCAGCGGGACTTCACGCAAGAGCAGTTCTTC.

This chain connects TRBV29-1 to TRBJ2-3; perhaps TRBD1 as D (6 bases). The CDR3 spans 16 residues. Deletions cut 3 bases from V and 2 bases from J, with 18 bases between. Germline assignment: CDR1 SQVTM and CDR2 ANQGSEA. The CDR3 bases are TGCAGCGTTGATAACATCCAGGGGCTATACACAGATACGCAGTATTTT. It is translated as CSVDNIQGLYTDTQYF.